The entry that follows covers one T cell receptor (beta chain) sequence. No antigen is known for it. No per-base quality is available; no much larger clone lies one base away. The library relied on 5' RACE. The sequencer listed for this sample is Illumina HiSeq 2500. A second 7 to 11 cycle PCR used a sample-barcoded 5' primer and a J-beta primer mix. A unique molecular identifier was introduced onto each TCR beta cDNA molecule by a template-switch 5' adaptor carrying 12 random nucleotides. Each sample yielded at least 2.5 million CDR3-containing paired-end reads. The Mint cDNA synthesis kit, primed by a TRBC-specific oligonucleotide, was used to synthesize first-strand cDNA from all RNA. All cDNA was treated with uracil-DNA glycosylase and then went through a first 18-cycle PCR with the universal primers M1SS and BC2_uni_R. The paper's data handling went like this. Normalization of each sample was performed by random selection of 1 million high-quality reads, each carrying a distinct molecular identifier. Reads with shared molecular identifiers were discarded instead of being binned into consensus sequences. MiTCR, set to a Q25 quality threshold and the strictest error-elimination algorithm, was used for CDR3 identification, clonotype clustering and error correction. A nonparametric unseen species model with Euler transformation was used to estimate a lower bound on total TCR beta diversity. The public sequencing data were trimmed at Q25 with fastp and processed into clonotypes with MiXCR by TCRdb, which kept only in-frame beta chains. Every distinct CDR3 protein forms one entry, paired with its most common genes and DNA. The V and J calls were determined by TCRdb, not by the authors. Here the sample has hundreds of thousands of distinct CDR3 sequences; around 49% occur a single time. The biggest ten clones account for 30% to 40% of the sample.

The roughly 39 donors, aged about 6 to 95 years, were systemically healthy Caucasian individuals from Russia. Roughly 10 milliliters of peripheral blood were drawn from each donor into EDTA-treated Vacutainer tubes. Ficoll-Paque density-gradient centrifugation was used to isolate PBMCs, with at least 6.5 million obtained per sample. Trizol reagent was used to extract total RNA from PBMCs, with at least 6 micrograms per sample. For every donor, an aliquot of PBMCs went through flow cytometry to measure the percentages of naive CD45RAhigh/CD27high T cells. The sample comes from a study of blood T cells in healthy people across ages (dated by TCRdb to between 2015 and 2016). At the level of the whole study: In model experiments, template switching captured about one uniquely barcoded TCR beta cDNA molecule for every two T cells. To track age-related changes in TCR beta repertoire diversity, the study relied on deep sequencing normalized with unique cDNA molecular identifiers. The donors were divided into four age groups: young (average around 16 years), middle-aged (roughly 42), aged (under 70) and long-lived (more than 75). To avoid experimental bias, donors of different ages were randomly spread across the sequencing lanes. Two additional independent replicas of 1 million unique cDNA reads from the same blood draw were analyzed for two donors (one aged 18 to 30 and one aged 80 or older). The full study reports these points: As age increased, observed TCR beta diversity per million T cells dropped in a roughly linear way, and a significant reduction was already evident by age approximately 40. Compared with the aged group, the long-lived group had more naive CD4+ T cells, fewer expanded clones and increased TCR diversity, a pattern suggesting age selection. Because donor CMV infection status was unknown, age-related changes in expanded clonotypes were potentially confounded. Observed TCR beta diversity correlated strongly with the percentage of naive T cells measured by flow cytometry. Since profiling was done on bulk unsorted PBMCs, naive and antigen-experienced compartments could not be conclusively compared. Estimates of total diversity from one million sequenced T cells were regarded as lower bounds and underestimates.

The germline V gene encodes CDR1 SGHTA and CDR2 FQGTGA. The CDR3 spans 13 residues, from the cysteine through the phenylalanine. The CDR3 DNA has 39 bases and is translated from base 1. The junction shows trimming of 4 bases on V and 7 bases on J, plus 10 bases between the germline ends. This TCR was recovered from a woman between 55 and 75 years old in good health. Rearrangement joined TRBV7-3 to TRBJ1-4, with the D gene too uncertain to name. Input material: blood. The nucleotide sequence reads as follows: TGTGCCAGCAGCTCCGACGGCAGTGAAAAACTGTTTTTT. Translated, this gives CASSSDGSEKLFF.